A selection of T cell receptor beta chains follows, all from one sample in a study of STAT5B mutations in CD4+ large granular lymphocyte leukemia. TCRdb keeps only in-frame clones here, not all; method: immunoSEQ multiplex PCR. The sample holds some 41,000 clones, about four fifths seen once. The specimen was CD4+ T cells from blood buffy coats. The receptors stem from a human donor in good health. The CDR3 runs from the conserved cysteine through the conserved F or W. Each record gives: J gene, V gene, CDR3 length, CDR3 protein.

J gene: TRBJ2-2; V gene: TRBV27; CDR3 length: 15; CDR3 protein: CASSPGTANTGELFF
J gene: TRBJ1-1; V gene: TRBV9; CDR3 length: 16; CDR3 protein: CASTRTEQGWGTEAFF
J gene: -; V gene: TRBV5-4; CDR3 length: 15; CDR3 protein: CASSSEPGQRYEQYF
J gene: TRBJ2-7; V gene: TRBV19; CDR3 length: 14; CDR3 protein: CASSRVGASYEQYF
J gene: TRBJ1-1; V gene: TRBV9; CDR3 length: 14; CDR3 protein: CASSVATGGTEAFF
J gene: TRBJ2-2; V gene: TRBV6-5; CDR3 length: 14; CDR3 protein: CAGSYVGATGELFF
J gene: TRBJ2-1; V gene: TRBV4-2; CDR3 length: 14; CDR3 protein: CASSQPGLDHEQFF
J gene: TRBJ2-7; V gene: TRBV4-1; CDR3 length: 17; CDR3 protein: CASSQVRPGGALNEQYF
J gene: TRBJ1-3; V gene: TRBV30; CDR3 length: 14; CDR3 protein: CAWSTGSSGNTIYF
J gene: TRBJ2-7; V gene: TRBV9; CDR3 length: 14; CDR3 protein: CASSVSAGAYEQYF
J gene: TRBJ2-1; V gene: TRBV10-3; CDR3 length: 14; CDR3 protein: CAISAGTANNEQFF
J gene: TRBJ1-2; V gene: TRBV12-1; CDR3 length: 18; CDR3 protein: CASSFCYPGSWPNYGYTF
J gene: TRBJ2-5; V gene: TRBV6-7; CDR3 length: 14; CDR3 protein: CASRLGQGWKTQYF
J gene: TRBJ1-1; V gene: TRBV6-1; CDR3 length: 14; CDR3 protein: CASNLGTGNAEAFF
J gene: TRBJ2-5; V gene: TRBV4-1; CDR3 length: 15; CDR3 protein: CASSQVGLARETQYF
J gene: TRBJ2-3; V gene: TRBV10-3; CDR3 length: 15; CDR3 protein: CAISDSAGGGDTQYF
J gene: TRBJ2-1; V gene: TRBV7-3; CDR3 length: 15; CDR3 protein: CASSPSRGSYNEQFF
J gene: TRBJ1-4; V gene: TRBV7-8; CDR3 length: 14; CDR3 protein: CASSVGILNEKLFF
J gene: TRBJ1-1; V gene: TRBV28; CDR3 length: 16; CDR3 protein: CASSTNLRGLNTEAFF
J gene: TRBJ2-2; V gene: TRBV7-2; CDR3 length: 17; CDR3 protein: CASSLILLTSNTGELFF
J gene: TRBJ2-7; V gene: TRBV6-6; CDR3 length: 13; CDR3 protein: CASSYDSFGTESF
J gene: TRBJ2-7; V gene: TRBV27; CDR3 length: 13; CDR3 protein: CAGSFAGTYEQYF
J gene: TRBJ1-1; V gene: TRBV28; CDR3 length: 18; CDR3 protein: CASSSASGAAPKGTEAFF
J gene: TRBJ2-2; V gene: TRBV6-4; CDR3 length: 14; CDR3 protein: CASREQTNTGELFF
J gene: TRBJ2-3; V gene: TRBV15; CDR3 length: 14; CDR3 protein: CATSRHRGPDTQYF
J gene: TRBJ2-7; V gene: TRBV5-1; CDR3 length: 17; CDR3 protein: CASSPDPERTGSYEQYF
J gene: TRBJ1-2; V gene: TRBV6-1; CDR3 length: 14; CDR3 protein: CASSDVPRIRGYTF
J gene: TRBJ1-1; V gene: TRBV10-3; CDR3 length: 15; CDR3 protein: CAISELGQGNTEAFF
J gene: TRBJ1-1; V gene: TRBV7-9; CDR3 length: 14; CDR3 protein: CASSVPSGMAEAFF
J gene: TRBJ2-3; V gene: TRBV6-4; CDR3 length: 13; CDR3 protein: CASSDSRGDTQYF
J gene: TRBJ2-1; V gene: TRBV6-1; CDR3 length: 14; CDR3 protein: CASRVGPGDNEQFF
J gene: TRBJ2-3; V gene: TRBV28; CDR3 length: 15; CDR3 protein: CASTPTSGRADTQYF
J gene: TRBJ1-2; V gene: TRBV7-9; CDR3 length: 16; CDR3 protein: CASSPGGDRTIYGYTF
J gene: TRBJ2-3; V gene: TRBV6-6; CDR3 length: 13; CDR3 protein: CAISGGAGDTQYF
J gene: TRBJ1-3; V gene: TRBV10-3; CDR3 length: 15; CDR3 protein: CAISTQGSSGNTIYF
J gene: TRBJ2-1; V gene: TRBV5-6; CDR3 length: 16; CDR3 protein: CASSLGAGGHYNEQFF
J gene: TRBJ2-7; V gene: TRBV7-8; CDR3 length: 14; CDR3 protein: CASSSREASYEQYF
J gene: TRBJ2-1; V gene: TRBV5-1; CDR3 length: 14; CDR3 protein: CASSPLGAYNEQFF
J gene: TRBJ2-1; V gene: TRBV29-1; CDR3 length: 14; CDR3 protein: CSVAGTSGGNEQFF
J gene: TRBJ1-1; V gene: TRBV6-5; CDR3 length: 14; CDR3 protein: CASSPRDRGLEAFF
J gene: TRBJ1-5; V gene: TRBV10-3; CDR3 length: 15; CDR3 protein: CAISESGGGNQPQHF
J gene: TRBJ1-6; V gene: TRBV30; CDR3 length: 15; CDR3 protein: CASSLGQLGISPLHF
J gene: TRBJ1-6; V gene: TRBV7-2; CDR3 length: 12; CDR3 protein: CASSHSNSPLHF
J gene: TRBJ1-1; V gene: TRBV5-4; CDR3 length: 15; CDR3 protein: CASSADRGRTTEAFF